The rows below give T cell receptor beta chains drawn from one sample of a study of T cell changes during pregnancy in multiple sclerosis. Using immunoSEQ multiplex PCR, the repertoire was profiled, and TCRdb retains in-frame clones only, with some absent. The sample lists just under 50,000 clones, roughly 94% occurring once. The sample here was CD4+ T cells from peripheral blood mononuclear cells, taken in the third trimester of pregnancy. The receptor source for this set is a female donor with multiple sclerosis, enrolled in a pregnancy study. CDR3s include the opening cysteine and the closing phenylalanine or tryptophan. A D gene is named only where the DNA matches it firmly. Size tells how often a clone was seen (once, few, many) or the class of an expanded clone, and some rows leave it out.

V gene	J gene	D gene	clone size	CDR3 protein	CDR3 DNA
TRBV18	TRBJ2-3	.	.	CASSPRATRGDTQYF	TGTGCCAGCTCACCACGGGCTACCCGTGGAGATACGCAGTATTTT
TRBV6-6	TRBJ1-3	.	.	CASSYSQGSGNTIYF	TGTGCCAGCAGTTACTCCCAGGGCTCTGGAAACACCATATATTTT
TRBV27	TRBJ2-7	TRBD2	.	CASTSSGSPHEQYF	TGTGCCAGCACCTCGAGCGGGAGTCCCCACGAGCAGTACTTC
TRBV7-9	TRBJ1-6	.	.	CASSLGGGAENSPLHF	TGTGCCAGCAGCTTAGGTGGGGGGGCGGAAAATTCACCCCTCCACTTT
TRBV7-8	TRBJ2-3	TRBD1	.	CASSSLQGAGGTDTQYF	TGTGCCAGCAGCTCGCTACAGGGGGCTGGGGGGACAGATACGCAGTATTTT
TRBV7-2	TRBJ2-7	TRBD1	.	CASSLGAGGDYEQYF	TGTGCCAGCAGCTTAGGCGCAGGGGGCGATTACGAGCAGTACTTC
TRBV5-4	TRBJ1-1	.	.	CASSLVQATEAFF	TGTGCCAGCAGCCTTGTTCAGGCCACTGAAGCTTTCTTT
TRBV7-6	TRBJ2-7	TRBD1	.	CASSLGDRDSYEQYF	TGTGCCAGCAGCTTAGGGGACAGGGACTCCTACGAGCAGTACTTC
TRBV5-1	TRBJ2-2	TRBD2	.	CASSLAGLAGTGELFF	TGCGCCAGCAGCTTGGCCGGGTTAGCGGGGACCGGGGAGCTGTTTTTT
TRBV4-2	TRBJ2-5	.	.	CASSQASAGHQETQYF	TGTGCCAGCAGCCAAGCCTCCGCGGGGCACCAAGAGACCCAGTACTTC
TRBV5-1	TRBJ1-1	.	.	CASSLTGTSDTEAFF	TGCGCCAGCAGCTTGACCGGGACATCCGACACTGAAGCTTTCTTT
TRBV27	TRBJ2-3	TRBD2	.	CASSFYGAGGMTDTQYF	TGTGCCAGCAGTTTTTATGGTGCGGGGGGGATGACAGATACGCAGTATTTT
TRBV7-2	TRBJ1-5	TRBD1	.	CASSARQGDGNQPQHF	TGTGCCAGCAGCGCACGACAGGGAGACGGCAATCAGCCCCAGCATTTT
TRBV7-3	TRBJ2-2	.	few	CASSLGGTGGELFF	TGTGCCAGCAGCTTAGGCGGGACGGGCGGGGAGCTGTTTTTT
TRBV6-5	TRBJ1-3	TRBD1	.	CASSPGQGRNTIYF	TGTGCCAGCAGTCCAGGACAGGGAAGAAACACCATATATTTT
TRBV7-9	TRBJ2-1	.	.	CASSHIQGDYNEQFF	TGTGCCAGCAGCCATATACAGGGCGACTACAATGAGCAGTTCTTC
TRBV7-6	TRBJ2-1	.	.	CASSLGGLFSYNEQFF	TGTGCCAGCAGCTTAGGGGGACTCTTCTCCTACAATGAGCAGTTCTTC
TRBV19	TRBJ1-2	TRBD1	.	CASSILDRGFNYGYTF	TGTGCCAGTAGTATCCTCGACAGGGGCTTTAACTATGGCTACACCTTC
TRBV5-5	TRBJ2-3	.	.	CASSVVGRPDTQYF	TGTGCCAGCAGCGTGGTTGGGCGACCAGATACGCAGTATTTT
TRBV7-2	TRBJ2-7	.	once	CASSLSLDSRAGSYEQYF	TGTGCCAGCAGCTTATCTCTCGATAGTCGGGCGGGTTCCTACGAGCAGTACTTC
TRBV4-1	TRBJ2-1	TRBD2	.	CASSPVGSGGPNEQFF	TGCGCCAGCAGCCCGGTCGGTTCGGGAGGGCCCAATGAGCAGTTCTTC
TRBV5-6	TRBJ2-1	.	.	CASSAGGGIPNEQFF	TGTGCCAGCAGCGCTGGCGGCGGGATCCCCAATGAGCAGTTCTTC
TRBV18	TRBJ2-3	TRBD2	once	CASSPWTSGTKSTDTQYF	TGTGCCAGCTCACCGTGGACTAGCGGGACCAAGAGCACAGATACGCAGTATTTT
TRBV7-2	TRBJ1-3	.	.	CASSLGPGAGNTIYF	TGTGCCAGCAGCTTAGGGCCAGGGGCTGGAAACACCATATATTTT
TRBV27	TRBJ1-1	.	.	CASSDRSRSGNTEAFF	TGTGCCAGCAGTGACAGATCTCGATCGGGTAACACTGAAGCTTTCTTT
TRBV11-1	TRBJ1-1	.	once	CASSKRTGRNTEAFF	TGTGCCAGCAGCAAAAGGACGGGGAGAAACACTGAAGCTTTCTTT
TRBV10-3	TRBJ2-7	TRBD1	.	CAISVQGAWEQYF	TGTGCCATCAGTGTCCAGGGGGCGTGGGAGCAGTACTTC
TRBV19	TRBJ1-2	.	.	CASSIDRGNYGYTF	TGTGCCAGTAGTATAGATCGGGGGAACTATGGCTACACCTTC
TRBV29-1	TRBJ2-1	TRBD2	.	CSVGGGGGARNEQFF	TGCAGCGTTGGAGGGGGCGGGGGGGCAAGGAATGAGCAGTTCTTC
TRBV12-5	TRBJ2-3	.	.	CASGLASKLTRDTERTDTQYF	TGTGCTAGTGGTTTGGCCTCCAAACTGACCAGGGACACCGAACGCACAGATACGCAGTATTTT
TRBV19	TRBJ1-2	.	.	CASSMVTPYGYTF	TGTGCCAGTAGTATGGTGACACCCTATGGCTACACCTTC
TRBV7-2	TRBJ1-1	.	.	CASSLVWQRGTEAFF	TGTGCCAGCAGCTTAGTATGGCAGCGGGGCACTGAAGCTTTCTTT
TRBV19	TRBJ1-4	.	.	CASSMGQGTIGEKLFF	TGTGCCAGTAGTATGGGGCAGGGAACGATTGGTGAAAAACTGTTTTTT
TRBV10-3	TRBJ2-3	.	.	CATKLAQGTTDTQYF	TGTGCCACCAAACTAGCTCAAGGCACCACAGATACGCAGTATTTT
TRBV7-2	TRBJ2-1	TRBD2	.	CASSLKGTSLGEQFF	TGTGCCAGCAGCTTAAAAGGGACTAGTCTGGGTGAGCAGTTCTTC
TRBV6-5	TRBJ1-6	.	.	CATRDLNSPLHF	TGTGCCACCCGGGATCTTAATTCACCCCTCCACTTT
TRBV30	TRBJ1-2	TRBD1	few	CAWTSRGGAYGYTF	TGTGCCTGGACGTCGCGAGGGGGCGCGTATGGCTACACCTTC
TRBV18	TRBJ2-7	TRBD2	.	CASSSTSGSYEQYF	TGTGCCAGCTCATCTACTAGCGGGAGCTACGAGCAGTACTTC
TRBV9	TRBJ1-2	.	.	CASSVAETGKNYGYTF	TGTGCCAGCAGCGTAGCCGAGACAGGAAAGAACTATGGCTACACCTTC
TRBV19	TRBJ1-5	TRBD1	.	CASKAGTGSWQPQHF	TGTGCCAGTAAAGCCGGGACAGGGAGCTGGCAGCCCCAGCATTTT
TRBV11-2	TRBJ1-2	.	few	CASSLEITGFNYGYTF	TGTGCCAGCAGCTTAGAGATTACAGGCTTTAACTATGGCTACACCTTC
TRBV7-8	TRBJ2-1	TRBD2	.	CASSRSGGAENEQFF	TGTGCCAGCAGCCGGAGCGGGGGGGCAGAGAATGAGCAGTTCTTC
TRBV15	TRBJ2-1	TRBD1	once	CATSRQGAFDNEQFF	TGTGCCACCAGCAGACAGGGGGCTTTTGACAATGAGCAGTTCTTC
TRBV7-9	TRBJ1-1	.	few	CASNFGGIGTEAFF	TGTGCCAGCAACTTTGGGGGGATAGGTACTGAAGCTTTCTTT
TRBV7-7	TRBJ2-1	TRBD2	.	CASSLRAGGIDEQFF	TGTGCTAGCAGCTTAAGAGCGGGAGGGATAGATGAGCAGTTCTTC